This T cell receptor beta chain is drawn from a study of T cell responses to AZD1222 COVID-19 vaccine. The method was immunoSEQ multiplex PCR; TCRdb's version includes in-frame clones alone and lacks a portion of them. The data show some 130,000 clones, 92% seen once. Material: peripheral blood, obtained on day 0 of AZD1222 vaccination. The receptor was derived from an adult in good health.

The CDR3 loop is CASSPEAGGPPNEQFF. The DNA of the CDR3 is TGTGCCAGCAGCCCCGAAGCGGGAGGGCCCCCCAATGAGCAGTTCTTC. The chain has TRBV5-4 and TRBJ2-1; 10 bases fit TRBD2. The J segment lost 6 bases and the V segment lost 4 bases, leaving 10 bases of the junction unmatched. This CDR3 is 16 amino acids long. Germline loops: CDR1 SGHNT, CDR2 YYREEE (reference sequence).